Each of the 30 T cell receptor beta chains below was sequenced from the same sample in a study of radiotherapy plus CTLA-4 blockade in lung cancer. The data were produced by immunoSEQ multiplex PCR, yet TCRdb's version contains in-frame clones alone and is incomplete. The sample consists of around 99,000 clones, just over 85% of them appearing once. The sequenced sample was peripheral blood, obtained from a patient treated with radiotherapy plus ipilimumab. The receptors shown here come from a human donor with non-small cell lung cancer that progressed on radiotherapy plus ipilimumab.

CDR3 amino acids: CASRGGQFYEQYF. The CDR3 region has the DNA TGTGCCAGCCGTGGGGGACAGTTCTACGAGCAGTACTTC. The rearrangement links TRBV18 to TRBJ2-7, with 7 nucleotides matching TRBD1. The junction had 7 bases not matched to a gene; V was cut back by 8 bases and J by 3 bases. The germline CDR1 and CDR2 sequences are KGHSH and LQKENI. This CDR3 has 13 amino acids.

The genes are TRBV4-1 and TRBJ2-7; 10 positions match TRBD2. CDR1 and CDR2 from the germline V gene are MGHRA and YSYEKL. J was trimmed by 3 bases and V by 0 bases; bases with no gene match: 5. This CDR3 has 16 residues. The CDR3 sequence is CASSQDPSGSLYEQYF. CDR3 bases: TGCGCCAGCAGCCAAGATCCTAGCGGGAGTCTCTACGAGCAGTACTTC.

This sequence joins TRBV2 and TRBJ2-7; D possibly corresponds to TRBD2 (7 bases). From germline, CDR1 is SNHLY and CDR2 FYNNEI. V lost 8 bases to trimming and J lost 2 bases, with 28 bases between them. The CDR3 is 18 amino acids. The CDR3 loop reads CASGDLLRGASGTYEQYF. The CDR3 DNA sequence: TGTGCCAGCGGAGACCTACTAAGGGGGGCTAGCGGTACCTACGAGCAGTACTTC.

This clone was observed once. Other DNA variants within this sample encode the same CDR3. For the CDR3, the DNA is TGTGCCAGCAGCTTAGGTCTGTCCACAGATACGCAGTATTTT. Its protein is CASSLGLSTDTQYF. The chain links TRBV7-9 to TRBJ2-3; D call uncertain. Germline CDR1 is SEHNR and CDR2 is FQNEAQ (reference sequence). CDR3 size: 14 residues. Trimming left V 1 base short and J 2 bases short, with 7 bases between.

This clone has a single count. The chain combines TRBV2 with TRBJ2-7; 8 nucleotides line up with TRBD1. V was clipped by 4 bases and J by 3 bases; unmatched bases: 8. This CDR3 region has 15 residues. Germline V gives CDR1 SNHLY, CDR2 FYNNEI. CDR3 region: CASSGDADRVYEQYF. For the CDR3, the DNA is TGTGCCAGCAGTGGGGATGCGGACAGGGTCTACGAGCAGTACTTC.

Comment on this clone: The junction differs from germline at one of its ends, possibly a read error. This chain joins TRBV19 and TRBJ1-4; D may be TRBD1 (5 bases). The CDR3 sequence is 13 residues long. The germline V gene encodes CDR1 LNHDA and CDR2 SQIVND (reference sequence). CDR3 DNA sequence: TGTGCCAGTAGCATAGATGGGGGGGAAAAACTGTTTTTT. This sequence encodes CASSIDGGEKLFF.

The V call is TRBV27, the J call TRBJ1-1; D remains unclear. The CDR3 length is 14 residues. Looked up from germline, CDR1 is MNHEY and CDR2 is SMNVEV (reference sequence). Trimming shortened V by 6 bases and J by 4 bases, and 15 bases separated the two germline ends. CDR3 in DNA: TGTGCCAGCAGCACCGCTGCCGGAGTCACTGAAGCTTTCTTT. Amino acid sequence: CASSTAAGVTEAFF.

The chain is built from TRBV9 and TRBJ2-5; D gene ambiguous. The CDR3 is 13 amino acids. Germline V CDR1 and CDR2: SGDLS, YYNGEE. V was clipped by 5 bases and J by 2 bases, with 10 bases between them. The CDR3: CASSEGLQETQYF. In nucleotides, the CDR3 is TGTGCCAGCAGTGAAGGCCTACAAGAGACCCAGTACTTC.

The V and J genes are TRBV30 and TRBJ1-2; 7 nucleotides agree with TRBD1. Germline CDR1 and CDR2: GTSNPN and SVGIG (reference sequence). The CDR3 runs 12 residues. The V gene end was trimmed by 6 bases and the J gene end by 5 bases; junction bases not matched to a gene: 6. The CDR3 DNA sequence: TGTGCCTGCACCGGACAGGTTTATGGCTACACCTTC. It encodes CACTGQVYGYTF.

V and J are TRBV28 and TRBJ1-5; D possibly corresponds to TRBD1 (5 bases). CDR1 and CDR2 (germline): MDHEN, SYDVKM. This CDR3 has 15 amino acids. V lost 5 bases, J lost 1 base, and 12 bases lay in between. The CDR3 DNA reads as TGTGCCAGCAGTCCTGGGGGGGTGAGCAATCAGCCCCAGCATTTT. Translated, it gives CASSPGGVSNQPQHF.

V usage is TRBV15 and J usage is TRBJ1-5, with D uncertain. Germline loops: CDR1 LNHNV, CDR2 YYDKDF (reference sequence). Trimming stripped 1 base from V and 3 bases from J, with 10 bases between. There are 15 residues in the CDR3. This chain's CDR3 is CATSRAGNPNQPQHF. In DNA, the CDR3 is TGTGCCACCAGCAGAGCCGGGAACCCCAATCAGCCCCAGCATTTT.

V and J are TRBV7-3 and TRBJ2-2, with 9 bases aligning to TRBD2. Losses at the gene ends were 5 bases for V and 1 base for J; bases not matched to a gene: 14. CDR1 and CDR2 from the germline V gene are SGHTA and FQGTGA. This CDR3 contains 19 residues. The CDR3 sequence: CASSPVLAGGPWNTGELFF. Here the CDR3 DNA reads TGTGCCAGCAGCCCCGTCTTGGCGGGAGGGCCGTGGAACACCGGGGAGCTGTTTTTT. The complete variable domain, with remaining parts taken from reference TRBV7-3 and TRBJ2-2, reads GAGVSQTPSNKVTEKGKYVELRCDPISGHTALYWYRQSLGQGPEFLIYFQGTGAADDSGLPNDRFFAVRPEGSVSTLKIQRTERGDSAVYLCASSPVLAGGPWNTGELFFGEGSRLTVL.

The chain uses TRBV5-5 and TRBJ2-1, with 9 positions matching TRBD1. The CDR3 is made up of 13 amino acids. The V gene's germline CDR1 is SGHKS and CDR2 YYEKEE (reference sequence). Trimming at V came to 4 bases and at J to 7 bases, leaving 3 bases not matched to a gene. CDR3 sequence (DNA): TGTGCCAGCAGCCCGGACAGGGGTAATGAGCAGTTCTTC. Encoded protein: CASSPDRGNEQFF.

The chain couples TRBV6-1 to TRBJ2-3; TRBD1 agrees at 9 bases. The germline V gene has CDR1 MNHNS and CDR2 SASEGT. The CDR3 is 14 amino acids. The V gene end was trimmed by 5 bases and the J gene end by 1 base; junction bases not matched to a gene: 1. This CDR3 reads CASSRDRGTDTQYF. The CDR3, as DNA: TGTGCCAGCAGTCGGGACAGGGGCACAGATACGCAGTATTTT.

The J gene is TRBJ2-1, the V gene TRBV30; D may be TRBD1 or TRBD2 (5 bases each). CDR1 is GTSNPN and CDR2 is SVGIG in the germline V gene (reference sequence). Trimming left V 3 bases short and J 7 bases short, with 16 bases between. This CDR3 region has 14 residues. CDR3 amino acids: CAWSPTGTRNEQFF. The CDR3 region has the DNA TGTGCCTGGAGCCCAACGGGGACGAGAAATGAGCAGTTCTTC.

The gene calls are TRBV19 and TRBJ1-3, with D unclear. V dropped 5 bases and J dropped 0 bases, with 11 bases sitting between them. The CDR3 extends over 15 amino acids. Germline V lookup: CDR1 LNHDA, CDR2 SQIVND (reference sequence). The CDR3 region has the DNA TGTGCCAGTAGTTTCCGCGCCAGCTCTGGAAACACCATATATTTT. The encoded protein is CASSFRASSGNTIYF.

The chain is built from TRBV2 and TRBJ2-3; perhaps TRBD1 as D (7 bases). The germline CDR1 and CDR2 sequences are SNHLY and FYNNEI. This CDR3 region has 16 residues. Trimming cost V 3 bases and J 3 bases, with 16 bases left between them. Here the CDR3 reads CASSEGGQADTDTQYF. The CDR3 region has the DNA TGTGCCAGCAGTGAGGGAGGACAGGCCGATACAGATACGCAGTATTTT.

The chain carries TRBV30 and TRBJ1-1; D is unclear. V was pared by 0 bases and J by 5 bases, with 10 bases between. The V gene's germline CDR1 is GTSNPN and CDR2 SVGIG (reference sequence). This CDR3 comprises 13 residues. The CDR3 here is CAWSVRSATEAFF. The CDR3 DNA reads TGTGCCTGGAGTGTACGTAGTGCGACTGAAGCTTTCTTT.

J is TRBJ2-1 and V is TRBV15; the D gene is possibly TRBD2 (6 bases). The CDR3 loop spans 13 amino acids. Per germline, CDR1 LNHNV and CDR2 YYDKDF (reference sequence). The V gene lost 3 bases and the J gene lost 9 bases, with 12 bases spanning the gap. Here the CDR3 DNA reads TGTGCCACCAGCAGGTATAGCGGCAGTGAGCAGTTCTTC. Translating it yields CATSRYSGSEQFF.

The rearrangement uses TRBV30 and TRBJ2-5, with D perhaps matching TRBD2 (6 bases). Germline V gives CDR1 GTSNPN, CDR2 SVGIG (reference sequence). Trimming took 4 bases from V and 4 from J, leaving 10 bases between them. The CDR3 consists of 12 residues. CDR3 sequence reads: CAWTRGRETQYF. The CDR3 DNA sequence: TGTGCCTGGACGCGGGGCCGAGAGACCCAGTACTTC.

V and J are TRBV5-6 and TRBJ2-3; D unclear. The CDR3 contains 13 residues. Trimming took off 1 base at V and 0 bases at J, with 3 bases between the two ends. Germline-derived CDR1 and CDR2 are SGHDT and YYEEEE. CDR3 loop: CASSLSSTDTQYF. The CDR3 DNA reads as TGTGCCAGCAGCTTGTCTAGCACAGATACGCAGTATTTT.

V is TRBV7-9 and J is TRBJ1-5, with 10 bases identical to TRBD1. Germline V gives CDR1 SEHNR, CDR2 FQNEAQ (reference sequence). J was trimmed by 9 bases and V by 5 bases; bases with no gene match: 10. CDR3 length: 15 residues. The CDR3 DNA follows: TGTGCCAGCAGCCCGCCGGGACAGGGGTTAAGGCCCCAGCATTTT. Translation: CASSPPGQGLRPQHF.

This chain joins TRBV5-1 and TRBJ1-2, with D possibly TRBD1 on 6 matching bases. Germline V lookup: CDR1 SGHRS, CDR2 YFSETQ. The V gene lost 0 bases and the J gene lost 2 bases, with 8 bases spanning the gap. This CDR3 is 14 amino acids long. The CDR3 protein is CASSLERGNYGYTF. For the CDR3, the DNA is TGCGCCAGCAGCTTGGAGAGGGGGAACTATGGCTACACCTTC.

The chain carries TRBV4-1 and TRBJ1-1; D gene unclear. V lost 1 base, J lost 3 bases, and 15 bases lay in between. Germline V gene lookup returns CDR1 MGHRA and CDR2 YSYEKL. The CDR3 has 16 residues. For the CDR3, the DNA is TGCGCCAGCAGCCAAGTTAGGATCCCCCAGGACACTGAAGCTTTCTTT. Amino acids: CASSQVRIPQDTEAFF.

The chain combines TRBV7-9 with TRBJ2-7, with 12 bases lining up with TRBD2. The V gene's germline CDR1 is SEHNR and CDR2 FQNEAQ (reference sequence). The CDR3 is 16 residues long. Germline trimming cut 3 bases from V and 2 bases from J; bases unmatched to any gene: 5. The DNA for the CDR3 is TGTGCCAGCAGCTTTGGACTAGCGGGGACCGCCTACGAGCAGTACTTC. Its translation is CASSFGLAGTAYEQYF.

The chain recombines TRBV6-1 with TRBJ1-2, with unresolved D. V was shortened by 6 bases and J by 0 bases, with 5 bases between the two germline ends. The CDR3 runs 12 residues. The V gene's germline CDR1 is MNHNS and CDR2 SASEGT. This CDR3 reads CASRAPNYGYTF. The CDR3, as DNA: TGTGCCAGCAGAGCCCCTAACTATGGCTACACCTTC.

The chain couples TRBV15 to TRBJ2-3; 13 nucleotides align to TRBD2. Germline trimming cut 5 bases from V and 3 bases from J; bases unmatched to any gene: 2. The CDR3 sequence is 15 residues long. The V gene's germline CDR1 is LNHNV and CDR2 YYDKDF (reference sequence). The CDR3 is CATSPTSGRTDTQYF. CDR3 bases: TGTGCCACCAGCCCGACTAGCGGGAGGACAGATACGCAGTATTTT.

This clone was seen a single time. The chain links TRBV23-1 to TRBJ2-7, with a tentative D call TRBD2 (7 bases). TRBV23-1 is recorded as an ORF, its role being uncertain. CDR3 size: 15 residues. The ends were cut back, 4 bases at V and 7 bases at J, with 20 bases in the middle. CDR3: CASSPRRGRRTEQYF. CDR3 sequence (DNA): TGCGCCAGCAGTCCCAGGCGGGGGCGACGAACGGAGCAGTACTTC.

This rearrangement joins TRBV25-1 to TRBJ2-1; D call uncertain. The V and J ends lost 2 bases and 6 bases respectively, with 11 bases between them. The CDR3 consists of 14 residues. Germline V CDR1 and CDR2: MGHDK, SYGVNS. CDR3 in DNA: TGTGCCAGCAGTGAACCCCATAGGGCCAATGAGCAGTTCTTC. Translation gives CASSEPHRANEQFF.

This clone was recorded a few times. The CDR3 spells CASSLGTSGIYEQYF. CDR3 nucleotides: TGTGCCAGCAGCTTGGGGACTAGCGGGATCTACGAGCAGTACTTC. V gene TRBV5-5 combines with J gene TRBJ2-7; 12 bases line up with TRBD2. V dropped 0 bases and J dropped 3; count of bases not matched to a gene: 1. The length of the CDR3 is 15 residues. Germline V gene data show CDR1 as SGHKS and CDR2 as YYEKEE (reference sequence).